This record concerns one T cell receptor (beta chain) sequence. Its antigen is unidentified. These data come from a study of cytomegalovirus exposure and HLA in healthy donors. Study context: Most donors, roughly 84% of around 400 genotyped, fell in the Caucasian-associated ancestry cluster.

The study ran its PCR with 60 Vbeta and 13 Jbeta primers. Clones were read by immunoSEQ multiplex PCR, and TCRdb kept only the in-frame ones, dropping some. The sample consists of roughly 200,000 clones, around 83% of them appearing once. Broader study findings: A list of around 150 TCR beta chains associated with cytomegalovirus was given. V- and J-gene trimming of TCR beta was linked (in a later analysis) to a missense DCLRE1C variant.

Sample: PBMCs. This sequence was found in a man aged 40-49 years in good health and CMV-seropositive.

The DNA for the CDR3 is TGTGCCAGCAGCGCCCAGACAGTTTTGGGCACTGAAGCTTTCTTT. Residues: CASSAQTVLGTEAFF. V gene TRBV9 combines with J gene TRBJ1-1; tentative D call: TRBD1 (5 bases). V lost 3 bases to trimming and J lost 4 bases, with 16 bases between them. The germline V gene encodes CDR1 SGDLS and CDR2 YYNGEE. The CDR3 contains 15 residues.